This T cell receptor (beta chain) was observed in a study of shared clonotypes between healthy human individuals. Findings and caveats of the study: Naive CD4 clonotypes were shared across a few donors at around 5%.

The length of the CDR3 is 11 residues. Germline values: CDR1 KGHSH, CDR2 LQKENI. V lost 8 bases to trimming and J lost 6 bases, with 9 bases between them. Repertoires were generated with immunoSEQ multiplex PCR, while TCRdb's copy carries only in-frame clones and drops some. This sample has 1.6 million or so clones, with about 96% found just once. About this clone: The antigen remains undetermined.

The sample consisted of naive CD4+ T cells sorted from blood. Subset noted: CD45RA+ positively selected. The receptor's source is a man aged 25-40 years in good health. V usage is TRBV18 and J usage is TRBJ2-3, with a tentative D call TRBD2 (5 bases). The CDR3 sequence is CASHGEDTQYF. The DNA for the CDR3 is TGTGCCAGCCATGGGGAGGATACGCAGTATTTT.